This TCR beta chain derives from a study of regulatory T cells in long-lasting Graves disease. Time point given: persistent/refractory GD, antithyroid drugs over 5 years with positive TRAb. PBMC RNA served as the TCR library source. Graves' disease diagnosis used American Thyroid Association guidelines. The CDR3 has 11 amino acids. V dropped 4 bases and J dropped 10 bases, with 10 bases sitting between them. The germline V gene has CDR1 SQVTM and CDR2 ANQGSEA. The authors built TCR beta libraries using iRepertoire HTBI primers and Arm-PCR of CDR3 regions. MiXCR was run by TCRdb on the multiplex PCR reads, yielding one entry per CDR3 protein. The repertoire has about 660,000 distinct CDR3 sequences, 30% of them found once; the top ten carry roughly 41%.

The chain has TRBV29-1 and TRBJ2-2; the D is unclear. Source: peripheral blood mononuclear cells (PBMCs), taken when the disease was refractory, from a patient treated with antithyroid drugs. This clonotype was sampled from a female donor with Graves disease. The CDR3 region has the DNA TGCAGCGTTGTCGCAGGCGTGGAGCTGTTTTTT. Translated, it gives CSVVAGVELFF.